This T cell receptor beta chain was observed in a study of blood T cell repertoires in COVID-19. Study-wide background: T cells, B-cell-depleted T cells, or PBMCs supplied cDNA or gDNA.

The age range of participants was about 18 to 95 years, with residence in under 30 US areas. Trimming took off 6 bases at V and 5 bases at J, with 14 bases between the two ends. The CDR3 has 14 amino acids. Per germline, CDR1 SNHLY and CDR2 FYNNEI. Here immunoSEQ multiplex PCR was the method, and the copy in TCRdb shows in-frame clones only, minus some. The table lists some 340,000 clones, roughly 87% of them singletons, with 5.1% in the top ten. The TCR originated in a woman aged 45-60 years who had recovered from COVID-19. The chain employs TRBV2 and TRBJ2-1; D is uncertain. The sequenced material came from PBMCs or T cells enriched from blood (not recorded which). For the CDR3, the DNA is TGTGCCAGCAGGCCCTTTCTAGGCAACAATGAGCAGTTCTTC. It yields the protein CASRPFLGNNEQFF.